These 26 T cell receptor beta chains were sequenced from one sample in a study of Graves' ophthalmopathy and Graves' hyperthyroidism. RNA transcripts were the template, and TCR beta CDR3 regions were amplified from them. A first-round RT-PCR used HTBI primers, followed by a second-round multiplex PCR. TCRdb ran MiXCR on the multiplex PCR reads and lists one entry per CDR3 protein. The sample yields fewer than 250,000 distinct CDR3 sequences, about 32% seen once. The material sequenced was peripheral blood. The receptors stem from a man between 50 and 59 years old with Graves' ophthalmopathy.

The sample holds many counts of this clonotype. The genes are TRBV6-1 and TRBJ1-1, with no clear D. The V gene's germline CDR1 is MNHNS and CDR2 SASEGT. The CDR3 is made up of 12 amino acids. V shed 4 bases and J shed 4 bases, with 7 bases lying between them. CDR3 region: CASSGPSTEAFF. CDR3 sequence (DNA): TGTGCCAGCAGTGGGCCGAGCACTGAAGCTTTCTTT.

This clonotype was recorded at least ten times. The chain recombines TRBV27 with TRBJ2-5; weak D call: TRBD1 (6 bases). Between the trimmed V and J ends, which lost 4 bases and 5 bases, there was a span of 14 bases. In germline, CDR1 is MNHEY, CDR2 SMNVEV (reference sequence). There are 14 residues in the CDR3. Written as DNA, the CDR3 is TGTGCCAGCAGTTCCGGACAGCGATGGGAGACCCAGTACTTC. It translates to CASSSGQRWETQYF.

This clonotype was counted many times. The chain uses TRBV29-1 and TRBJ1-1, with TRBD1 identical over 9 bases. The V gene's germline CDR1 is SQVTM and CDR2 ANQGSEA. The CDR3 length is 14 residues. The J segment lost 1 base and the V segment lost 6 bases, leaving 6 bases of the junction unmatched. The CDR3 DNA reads TGCAGCGTGTCCTTGGGACAGGGGAACACTGAAGCTTTCTTT. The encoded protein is CSVSLGQGNTEAFF.

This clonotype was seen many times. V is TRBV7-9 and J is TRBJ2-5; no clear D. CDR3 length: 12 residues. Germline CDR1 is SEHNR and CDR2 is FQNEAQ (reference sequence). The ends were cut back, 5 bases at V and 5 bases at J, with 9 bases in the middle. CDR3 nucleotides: TGTGCCAGCAGCGCCCCAAGGGAGACCCAGTACTTC. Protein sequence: CASSAPRETQYF.

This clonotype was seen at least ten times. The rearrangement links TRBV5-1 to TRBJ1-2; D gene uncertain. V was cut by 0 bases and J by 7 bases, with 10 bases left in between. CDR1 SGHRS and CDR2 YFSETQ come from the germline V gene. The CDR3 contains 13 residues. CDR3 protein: CASSLEWDGGYTF. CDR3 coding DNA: TGCGCCAGCAGCTTGGAATGGGATGGTGGCTACACCTTC.

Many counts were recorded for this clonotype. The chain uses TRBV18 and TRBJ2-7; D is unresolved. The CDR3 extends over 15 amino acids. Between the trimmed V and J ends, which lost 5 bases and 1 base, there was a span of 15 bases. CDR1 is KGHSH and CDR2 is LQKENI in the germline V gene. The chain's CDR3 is CASSKVLLESYEQYF. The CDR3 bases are TGTGCCAGCTCAAAAGTTTTGTTAGAATCCTACGAGCAGTACTTC.

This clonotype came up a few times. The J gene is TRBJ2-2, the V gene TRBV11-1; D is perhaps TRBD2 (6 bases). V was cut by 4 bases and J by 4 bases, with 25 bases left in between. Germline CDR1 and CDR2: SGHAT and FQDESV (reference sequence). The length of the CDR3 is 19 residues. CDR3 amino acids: CASSSRGVRGARGTGELFF. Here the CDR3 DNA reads TGTGCCAGCAGCTCGCGGGGTGTGAGGGGCGCGAGGGGCACCGGGGAGCTGTTTTTT.

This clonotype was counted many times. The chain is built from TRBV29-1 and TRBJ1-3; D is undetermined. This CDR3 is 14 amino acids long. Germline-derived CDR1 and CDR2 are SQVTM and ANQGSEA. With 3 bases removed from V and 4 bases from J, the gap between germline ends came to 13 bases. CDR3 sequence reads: CSVDTYGDGNTIYF. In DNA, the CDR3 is TGCAGCGTTGATACTTACGGCGACGGAAACACCATATATTTT.

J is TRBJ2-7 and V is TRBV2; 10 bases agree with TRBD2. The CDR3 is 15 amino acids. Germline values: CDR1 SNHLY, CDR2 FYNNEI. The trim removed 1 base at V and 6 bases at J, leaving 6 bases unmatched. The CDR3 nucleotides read TGTGCCAGCAGTGAAGGGCTAGCGGGAGCCGGCGAGCAGTACTTC. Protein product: CASSEGLAGAGEQYF.

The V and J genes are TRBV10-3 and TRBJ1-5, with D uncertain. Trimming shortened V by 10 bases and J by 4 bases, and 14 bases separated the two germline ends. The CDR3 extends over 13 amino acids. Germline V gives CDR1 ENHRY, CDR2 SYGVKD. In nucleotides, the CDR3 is TGTGCCACAAGCCGGGATTTAAATCAGCCCCAGCATTTT. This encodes CATSRDLNQPQHF.

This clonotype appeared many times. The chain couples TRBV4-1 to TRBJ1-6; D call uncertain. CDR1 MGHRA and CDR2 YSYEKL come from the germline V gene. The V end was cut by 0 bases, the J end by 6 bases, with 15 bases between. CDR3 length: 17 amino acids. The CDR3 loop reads CASSQEVRPIGNSPLHF. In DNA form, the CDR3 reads TGCGCCAGCAGCCAAGAAGTAAGACCAATTGGTAATTCACCCCTCCACTTT.

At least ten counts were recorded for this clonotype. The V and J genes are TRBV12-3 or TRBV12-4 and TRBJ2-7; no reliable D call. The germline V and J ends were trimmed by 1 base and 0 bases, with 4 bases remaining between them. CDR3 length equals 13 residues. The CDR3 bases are TGTGCCAGCAGTTTAGGGAGCTCCTACGAGCAGTACTTC. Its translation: CASSLGSSYEQYF.

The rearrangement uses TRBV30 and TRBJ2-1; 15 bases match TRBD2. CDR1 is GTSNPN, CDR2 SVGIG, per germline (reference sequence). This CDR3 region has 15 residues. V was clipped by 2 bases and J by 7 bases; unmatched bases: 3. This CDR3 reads CAWSPGLAGGNEQFF. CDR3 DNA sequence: TGTGCCTGGAGTCCCGGACTAGCGGGAGGGAATGAGCAGTTCTTC.

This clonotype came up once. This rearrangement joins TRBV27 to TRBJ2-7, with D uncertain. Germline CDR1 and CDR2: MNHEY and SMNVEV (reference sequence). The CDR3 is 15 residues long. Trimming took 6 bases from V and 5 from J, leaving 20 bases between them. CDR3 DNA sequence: TGTGCCAGCAGCGACTTCCCAAGGGTCGAAAACGAGCAGTACTTC. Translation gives CASSDFPRVENEQYF.

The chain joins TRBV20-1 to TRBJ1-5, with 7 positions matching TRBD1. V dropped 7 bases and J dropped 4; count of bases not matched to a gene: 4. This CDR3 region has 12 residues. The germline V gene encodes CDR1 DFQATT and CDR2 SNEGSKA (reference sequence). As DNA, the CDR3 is TGCAGTGGGAGACAGGGAAATCAGCCCCAGCATTTT. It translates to CSGRQGNQPQHF.

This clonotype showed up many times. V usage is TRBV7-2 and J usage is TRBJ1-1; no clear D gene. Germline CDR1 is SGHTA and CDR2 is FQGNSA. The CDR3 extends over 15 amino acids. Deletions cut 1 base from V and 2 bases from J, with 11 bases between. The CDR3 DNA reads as TGTGCCAGCAGCTTAGTAGGGCGGCTAAACACTGAAGCTTTCTTT. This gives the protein CASSLVGRLNTEAFF.

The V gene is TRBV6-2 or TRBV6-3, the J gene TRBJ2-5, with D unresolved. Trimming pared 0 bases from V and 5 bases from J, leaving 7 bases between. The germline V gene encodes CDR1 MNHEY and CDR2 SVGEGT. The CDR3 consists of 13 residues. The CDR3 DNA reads TGTGCCAGCAGTTACTCGAAGAGGGAGACCCAGTACTTC. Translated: CASSYSKRETQYF.

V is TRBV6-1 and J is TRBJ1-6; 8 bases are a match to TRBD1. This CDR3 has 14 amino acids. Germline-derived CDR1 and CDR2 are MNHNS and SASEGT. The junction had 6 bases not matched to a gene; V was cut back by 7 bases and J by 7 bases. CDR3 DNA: TGTGCCAGCAAGGAGACAGGGGTGAATTCACCCCTCCACTTT. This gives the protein CASKETGVNSPLHF.

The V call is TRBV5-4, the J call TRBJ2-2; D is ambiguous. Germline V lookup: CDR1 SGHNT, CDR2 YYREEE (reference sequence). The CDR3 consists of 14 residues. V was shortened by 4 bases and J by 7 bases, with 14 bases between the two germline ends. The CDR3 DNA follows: TGTGCCAGCAGCCTCGGTTTGTCCGTCGGGGAGCTGTTTTTT. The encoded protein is CASSLGLSVGELFF.

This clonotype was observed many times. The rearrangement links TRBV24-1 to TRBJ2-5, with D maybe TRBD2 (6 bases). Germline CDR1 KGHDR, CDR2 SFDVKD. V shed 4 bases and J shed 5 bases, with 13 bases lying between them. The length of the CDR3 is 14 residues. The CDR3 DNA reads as TGTGCCACCAGTGACGGGGGTGTTCGGGAGACCCAGTACTTC. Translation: CATSDGGVRETQYF.

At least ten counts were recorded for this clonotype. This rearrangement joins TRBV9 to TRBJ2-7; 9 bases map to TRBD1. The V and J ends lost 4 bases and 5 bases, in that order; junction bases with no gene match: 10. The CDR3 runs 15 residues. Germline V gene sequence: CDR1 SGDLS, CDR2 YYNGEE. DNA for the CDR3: TGTGCCAGCAGCCTAGGGGGACAGGGAGGCCACGAGCAGTACTTC. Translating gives CASSLGGQGGHEQYF.

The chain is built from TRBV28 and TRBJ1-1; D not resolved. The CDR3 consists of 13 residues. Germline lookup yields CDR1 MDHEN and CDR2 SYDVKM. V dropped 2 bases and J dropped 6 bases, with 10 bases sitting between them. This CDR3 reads CASSLGSIPEAFF. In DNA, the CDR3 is TGTGCCAGCAGTTTAGGTTCGATCCCTGAAGCTTTCTTT.

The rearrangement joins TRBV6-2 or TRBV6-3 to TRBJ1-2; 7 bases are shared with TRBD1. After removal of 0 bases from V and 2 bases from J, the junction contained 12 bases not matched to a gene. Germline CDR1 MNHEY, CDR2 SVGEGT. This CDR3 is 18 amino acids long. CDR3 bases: TGTGCCAGCAGTTACTCGATGCAATACAGGGGATCAAACTATGGCTACACCTTC. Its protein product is CASSYSMQYRGSNYGYTF.

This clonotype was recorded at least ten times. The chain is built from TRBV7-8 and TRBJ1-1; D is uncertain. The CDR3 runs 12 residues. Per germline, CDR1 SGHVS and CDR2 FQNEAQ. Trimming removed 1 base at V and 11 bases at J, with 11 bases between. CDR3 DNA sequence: TGTGCCAGCAGCTTAGGAGGGAGGTTCGCTTTCTTT. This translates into CASSLGGRFAFF.

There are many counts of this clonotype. The CDR3 loop reads CASSLDETVNIQYF. The CDR3 DNA reads TGTGCCAGCAGCTTAGATGAGACAGTAAACATTCAGTACTTC. The chain uses TRBV11-2 and TRBJ2-4, with D tentatively TRBD1 (5 bases). The CDR3 is 14 residues long. V lost 0 bases and J 6 bases, leaving 9 bases between the germline ends. Germline CDR1 is SGHAT and CDR2 is FQNNGV.

CDR3 coding DNA: TGTGCCAGCAGTTATGGGCTTAACTATGGCTACACCTTC. As protein: CASSYGLNYGYTF. This chain links TRBV6-1 with TRBJ1-2; no clear D. V lost 5 bases and J 1 base, leaving 8 bases between the germline ends. Germline CDR1 reads MNHNS; CDR2 reads SASEGT. CDR3 length equals 13 residues.